These 12 T cell receptor beta chains were sequenced from one sample in a study of early T cells in non-severe SARS-CoV-2 infection. TCRdb independently ran MiXCR on the 5' RACE reads; one entry per CDR3 protein. The table records about 73,000 distinct CDR3 sequences, roughly 13% of them present only once. Material for sequencing was whole blood. These TCRs come from an adult who was a healthcare worker with PCR-confirmed SARS-CoV-2 infection or an uninfected control (not recorded which).

The rearrangement links TRBV20-1 to TRBJ1-2; D call uncertain. Trimming cost V 5 bases and J 10 bases, with 14 bases left between them. The CDR3 consists of 11 residues. Germline V CDR1 and CDR2: DFQATT, SNEGSKA (reference sequence). CDR3 residues: CSARNGVHYTF. The DNA of the CDR3 is TGCAGTGCTCGTAACGGGGTCCACTACACCTTC.

The chain uses TRBV12-3 or TRBV12-4 and TRBJ2-1; D unresolved. The CDR3 is 14 amino acids. V lost 7 bases, J lost 3 bases, and 13 bases lay in between. CDR3 residues: CASIKDPGYNEQFF. As DNA, the CDR3 is TGTGCCAGCATAAAGGACCCTGGCTACAATGAGCAGTTCTTC.

This clonotype was found a few times. V and J are TRBV10-3 and TRBJ1-1; D is unclear. CDR1 ENHRY and CDR2 SYGVKD come from the germline V gene. V was pared by 8 bases and J by 1 base, with 17 bases between. The CDR3 contains 15 residues. The CDR3, as DNA: TGTGCCATCGCCCCAACGGGCTTCGAGAACACTGAAGCTTTCTTT. Its protein product is CAIAPTGFENTEAFF.

In this sample, this clonotype turned up a few times. The V and J genes are TRBV19 and TRBJ1-6; D gene uncertain. Trimming shortened V by 6 bases and J by 0 bases, and 12 bases separated the two germline ends. This CDR3 contains 16 residues. Germline V gene sequence: CDR1 LNHDA, CDR2 SQIVND (reference sequence). The CDR3: CASSLDGSSYNSPLHF. DNA of the CDR3: TGTGCCAGTAGCCTAGACGGAAGCTCCTATAATTCACCCCTCCACTTT.

In its sample, this clonotype was seen a few times. This rearrangement joins TRBV19 to TRBJ2-7; D gene uncertain. Trimming left V 3 bases short and J 5 bases short, with 17 bases between. Germline lookup yields CDR1 LNHDA and CDR2 SQIVND (reference sequence). This CDR3 contains 15 residues. This CDR3 is CASSISVGPSHEQYF. The CDR3 bases are TGTGCCAGTAGTATTTCGGTCGGGCCGAGCCACGAGCAGTACTTC.

V usage is TRBV4-2 and J usage is TRBJ2-5; D ambiguous. This CDR3 contains 13 residues. V was cut by 3 bases and J by 4 bases, with 9 bases left in between. CDR1 is LGHNA and CDR2 is YNFKEQ in the germline V gene. The CDR3 is CASSHPGGETQYF. DNA for the CDR3: TGTGCCAGCAGCCATCCTGGTGGAGAGACCCAGTACTTC.

This clonotype was seen many times. The gene calls are TRBV2 and TRBJ1-1; possible D gene TRBD1, 5 bases. V lost 10 bases and J lost 3, with 18 bases in between. This CDR3 region has 14 residues. Germline V gives CDR1 SNHLY, CDR2 FYNNEI. CDR3 DNA sequence: TGTGCCACCACACCAGCGGGGGGGGACACTGAAGCTTTCTTT. It translates to CATTPAGGDTEAFF.

The CDR3 spells CASSTQGLNSPLHF. Here the CDR3 DNA reads TGTGCCAGCAGCACACAGGGTCTCAATTCACCCCTCCACTTT. This chain links TRBV6-6 with TRBJ1-6; the D gene is possibly TRBD1 (6 bases). The CDR3 contains 14 residues. The germline V gene has CDR1 MNHNY and CDR2 SVGAGI (reference sequence). V shed 6 bases and J shed 7 bases, with 13 bases lying between them.

The V and J genes are TRBV4-3 and TRBJ2-3, with D uncertain. Germline CDR1 and CDR2: LGHNA and YSLEER. This CDR3 comprises 13 residues. Trimming shortened V by 5 bases and J by 6 bases, and 12 bases separated the two germline ends. CDR3 sequence (DNA): TGCGCCAGCAGCATCGGGTGGTCGGATACGCAGTATTTT. Protein sequence: CASSIGWSDTQYF.

This rearrangement joins TRBV3-1 to TRBJ1-1, with D maybe TRBD1 (6 bases). This CDR3 is 14 amino acids long. V gave up 5 bases and J gave up 5 bases, with 15 bases separating them. The germline V gene encodes CDR1 LGHDT and CDR2 YNNKEL (reference sequence). The CDR3 DNA sequence: TGTGCCAGCAGCTCGCAAGCTAGGGGGACTGAAGCTTTCTTT. Amino acid sequence: CASSSQARGTEAFF.

V gene TRBV10-2 combines with J gene TRBJ2-1; tentative D call: TRBD2 (7 bases). Germline lookup yields CDR1 WSHSY and CDR2 SAAADI. Trimming took 10 bases from V and 7 from J, leaving 14 bases between them. This CDR3 has 12 residues. In DNA form, the CDR3 reads TGCGCCACCTCGAGGGGGGGGAATGAGCAGTTCTTC. Amino acids: CATSRGGNEQFF.

This clonotype was counted at least ten times. The chain couples TRBV12-3 or TRBV12-4 to TRBJ1-2; D unclear. The CDR3 totals 14 residues. Deletions cut 3 bases from V and 5 bases from J, with 13 bases between. CDR3 residues: CASSFQFGVYGYTF. In DNA, the CDR3 is TGTGCCAGCAGTTTTCAGTTCGGAGTATATGGCTACACCTTC.